A single sample gave rise to the 5 T cell receptor beta chains below, sequenced in a study of blood T cell repertoires in COVID-19. Sequencing used immunoSEQ multiplex PCR; TCRdb keeps in-frame clones, though not all of them. The sample includes 3,000 to 4,500 clones, around three quarters of them seen just once. Source material: peripheral blood. The receptors here all came from a human donor in a cohort sampled during active COVID-19.

The chain employs TRBV6-4 and TRBJ2-1; 11 bases line up with TRBD2. The CDR3 loop spans 15 amino acids. V was pared by 6 bases and J by 4 bases, with 5 bases of the junction left unmatched. Germline V gives CDR1 MRHNA, CDR2 SNTAGT. As DNA, the CDR3 is TGTGCCAGCAGCATCGGGACTAGCGGATACAATGAGCAGTTCTTC. Translated: CASSIGTSGYNEQFF.

The chain links TRBV21-1 to TRBJ2-1; the listed D gene, TRBD2, was not tested against the DNA. TRBV21-1 is an annotated pseudogene. This CDR3 region has 15 residues. The CDR3 DNA is TGTGCCAGCAGCAAATTGGCTAGCGGTTACAATGAGCAGTTCTTC. It encodes CASSKLASGYNEQFF.

The chain employs TRBV4-2 and TRBJ2-1; a possible D gene is TRBD2 (5 bases). The CDR3 spans 16 residues. Germline V CDR1 and CDR2: LGHNA, YNFKEQ. Trimming took 0 bases from V and 8 from J, leaving 17 bases between them. CDR3 bases: TGTGCCAGCAGCCAAGATGTTGGCGGGCGTGCCCATGAGCAGTTCTTC. It encodes CASSQDVGGRAHEQFF.

This clone was picked up a small number of times. The V gene is TRBV6-4, the J gene TRBJ1-5; D might be TRBD1 (5 bases). This CDR3 region has 15 residues. Trimming shortened V by 10 bases and J by 1 base, and 17 bases separated the two germline ends. Germline V gene data show CDR1 as MRHNA and CDR2 as SNTAGT. The CDR3 protein is CAIPQEGESNQPQHF. The CDR3 coding sequence is TGTGCCATACCACAGGAGGGCGAGAGCAATCAGCCCCAGCATTTT.

The chain uses TRBV7-8 and TRBJ2-1; 9 nucleotides align to TRBD2. Germline values: CDR1 SGHVS, CDR2 FQNEAQ. The CDR3 spans 16 residues. V lost 4 bases, J lost 9 bases, and 13 bases stayed unmatched. The CDR3 DNA follows: TGTGCCAGCAGCTCCTTAGGCGGGGGGGCCAAGATTGAGCAGTTCTTC. Translating gives CASSSLGGGAKIEQFF.